The clone carrying this TCR beta chain was recorded only once. Its target is unknown. The sample is drawn from a study of hypomethylating agent response in myelodysplastic syndrome. Study-level background: Mean age was about 78 +/- 6.2 years; diploid cytogenetics predominated. The most frequent mutation was TET2, in about 45% of the 11 patients. General study findings and limits: Shared GLIPH2 clusters possibly recognizing novel MDS antigens remain unconfirmed.

The trim removed 7 bases at V and 0 bases at J, leaving 6 bases unmatched. The CDR3 is made up of 15 amino acids. Per germline, CDR1 SNHLY and CDR2 FYNNEI. At survey resolution, about 400 ng of DNA per sample was split into two 200 ng replicates. This table comes from immunoSEQ multiplex PCR, and its TCRdb copy is limited to in-frame clones, with some not included. The table has approximately 9,300 clones, 75% to 85% seen once. This receptor was taken from a human donor with myelodysplastic syndrome. The sample was bone marrow, taken before or after starting hypomethylating agent treatment for myelodysplastic syndrome (not recorded which). V usage is TRBV2 and J usage is TRBJ2-4; 7 bases are a match to TRBD1. In DNA, the CDR3 is TGTGCCAGCAAGGGGACAGCCATAGCCAAAAACATTCAGTACTTC. It yields the protein CASKGTAIAKNIQYF.